The entry that follows covers one T cell receptor beta chain sequence. Antigen unknown. The germline V gene encodes CDR1 DFQATT and CDR2 SNEGSKA (reference sequence). V was clipped by 3 bases and J by 4 bases, with 12 bases between them. The CDR3 is made up of 13 amino acids. These data are taken from a study of T cell responses to AZD1222 COVID-19 vaccine. Whole-study results and caveats: Across the whole spike, CD4 TCRs peaked at regions 160-218 and 743-854. Mostly white British, mostly female donors; authors suggested clonal diversity may be underestimated. Just a handful of AZD1222 recipients were seropositive at baseline. Only after the peak T cell response were repertoires sampled.

Sequencing used immunoSEQ multiplex PCR; TCRdb keeps in-frame clones, though not all of them. Of 160,000 or so clones in the sample, roughly nine tenths were seen once. The origin of this receptor is an adult who had recovered from COVID-19. The gene calls are TRBV20-1 and TRBJ1-2; D not certain. The specimen was peripheral blood, collected after recovery from COVID-19. CDR3 sequence: CSASLLVTYGYTF. CDR3 sequence (DNA): TGCAGTGCTAGTCTACTAGTAACCTATGGCTACACCTTC.